A selection of T cell receptor beta chains follows, all from one sample in a study of blood T cell repertoires in COVID-19. Assay: immunoSEQ multiplex PCR; the TCRdb copy retains only in-frame clones and omits some. This table has approximately 150,000 clones, around 80% appearing once. Source material: peripheral blood. These receptor sequences come from a woman of 80 years or more with acute or convalescent COVID-19. Both conserved end residues are part of each CDR3. D genes are given only for firm matches. Rows may omit the clone size; those that give it use once, few, many or a size class.

DNA: TGCGCCAGCAGCTTGCTCAGGGGGCAGGATGAAAAACTGTTTTTT; CDR3: CASSLLRGQDEKLFF; size: many; J: TRBJ1-4; D: TRBD1; V: TRBV5-1
DNA: TGTGCCAGCAGCCATGTACCTCAGGGAGGGGGGACCGGGGAGCTGTTTTTT; CDR3: CASSHVPQGGGTGELFF; size: .; J: TRBJ2-2; D: .; V: TRBV3-1/TRBV3-2
DNA: TGCGCCAGCAGCTTGGAGGAGGGGGAGACCCAGTACTTC; CDR3: CASSLEEGETQYF; size: .; J: TRBJ2-5; D: .; V: TRBV5-1
DNA: TGTGCCAGCAGTCCAGGACAGGCCTATGGCTACACCTTC; CDR3: CASSPGQAYGYTF; size: .; J: TRBJ1-2; D: TRBD1; V: TRBV6-5
DNA: TGTGCCAGCAGTTACTCGAGTAGTAACGAGCAGTACTTC; CDR3: CASSYSSSNEQYF; size: .; J: TRBJ2-7; D: .; V: TRBV6-5
DNA: TGTGCCAGCAGTTTGCCCCTCGGACTAGCACTCGATAATACGCAGTATTTT; CDR3: CASSLPLGLALDNTQYF; size: .; J: TRBJ2-3; D: TRBD2; V: TRBV27
DNA: TGTGCCAGCAGTTACTCGGACCCCAGGGCCTACAATGAGCAGTTCTTC; CDR3: CASSYSDPRAYNEQFF; size: .; J: TRBJ2-1; D: .; V: TRBV6-2/TRBV6-3
DNA: TGTGCCAGCAGCCAAGCGGGGACAGGGGAATTGGGAAATCAGCCCCAGCATTTT; CDR3: CASSQAGTGELGNQPQHF; size: .; J: TRBJ1-5; D: TRBD1; V: TRBV3-1/TRBV3-2
DNA: TGTGCCAGCAGCCAGGAAGGGGGAGATACGCAGTATTTT; CDR3: CASSQEGGDTQYF; size: .; J: TRBJ2-3; D: .; V: TRBV11-3
DNA: TGTGCCAGCAGTTTATTAGGGACTAGTTTATTGTACAATGAGCAGTTCTTC; CDR3: CASSLLGTSLLYNEQFF; size: .; J: TRBJ2-1; D: TRBD2; V: TRBV27
DNA: TGTGCCATCAGTGGTGGCTCCGACTACGAGCAGTACTTC; CDR3: CAISGGSDYEQYF; size: few; J: TRBJ2-7; D: .; V: TRBV10-3
DNA: TGTGCCAGCAGCTTAGGGAGAAATCAGCCCCAGCATTTT; CDR3: CASSLGRNQPQHF; size: .; J: TRBJ1-5; D: .; V: TRBV7-2
DNA: TGTGCCATCAGTGAGGGACTAGCGGGAGGCCCTGGGAATGAGCAGTTCTTC; CDR3: CAISEGLAGGPGNEQFF; size: .; J: TRBJ2-1; D: TRBD2; V: TRBV10-3
DNA: TGCGCCAGCAGCTTCGGTTTCGCGAACACCGGGGAGCTGTTTTTT; CDR3: CASSFGFANTGELFF; size: .; J: TRBJ2-2; D: .; V: TRBV5-1
DNA: TGTGCCAGCAGCAAAGTACTAGCTGAGACCCAGTACTTC; CDR3: CASSKVLAETQYF; size: .; J: TRBJ2-5; D: .; V: TRBV21-1
DNA: TGTGCTAGTGGCACCGGGGAGTACAATGAGCAGTTCTTC; CDR3: CASGTGEYNEQFF; size: .; J: TRBJ2-1; D: .; V: TRBV12-5
DNA: TGTGCCAGCTGTTCGTTAACTAATGAAAAACTGTTTTTT; CDR3: CASCSLTNEKLFF; size: .; J: TRBJ1-4; D: .; V: TRBV5-5
DNA: TGTGCCAGCAGTTACAGTTTGCGTTCCTACGAGCAGTACTTC; CDR3: CASSYSLRSYEQYF; size: .; J: TRBJ2-7; D: .; V: TRBV6-2/TRBV6-3
DNA: TGCGCCAGCAGCTTGGCAGGGCACAATGGCTACACCTTC; CDR3: CASSLAGHNGYTF; size: once; J: TRBJ1-2; D: .; V: TRBV5-1
DNA: TGCGCCAGCAGCCAAGGGCAGGGCAGAATGAACACTGAAGCTTTCTTT; CDR3: CASSQGQGRMNTEAFF; size: .; J: TRBJ1-1; D: .; V: TRBV4-1
DNA: TGTGCCAGCAGCCAAGTGGGGTCAGGGGGAGCTTTCTTT; CDR3: CASSQVGSGGAFF; size: .; J: TRBJ1-1; D: TRBD1; V: TRBV3-1/TRBV3-2
DNA: TGTGCCAGCAGTTTATGGGGGACAGGGGGCTACTATGGCTACACCTTC; CDR3: CASSLWGTGGYYGYTF; size: few; J: TRBJ1-2; D: TRBD1; V: TRBV27
DNA: TGTGCCAGCAGCTTAGGACAGGGGGCGTCCGGGGAGCTGTTTTTT; CDR3: CASSLGQGASGELFF; size: .; J: TRBJ2-2; D: TRBD1; V: TRBV5-6
DNA: TGTGCCAGTAGTAAGGCCGCTACAGCGGGAGGTCTAATCGCCTACGAGCAGTACTTC; CDR3: CASSKAATAGGLIAYEQYF; size: .; J: TRBJ2-7; D: TRBD2; V: TRBV19
DNA: TGTGCCAGCAGCCAAGCGTCTCGACTGTCGAACACTGAAGCTTTCTTT; CDR3: CASSQASRLSNTEAFF; size: few; J: TRBJ1-1; D: .; V: TRBV3-1/TRBV3-2
DNA: TGTGCCAGCAGCTCATTAACTATACCAGCGCAGTATTTT; CDR3: CASSSLTIPAQYF; size: .; J: TRBJ2-3; D: .; V: TRBV13
DNA: TGTGCCAGCAGCCAAGTCTTGGCGGGGAACTATGGCTACACCTTC; CDR3: CASSQVLAGNYGYTF; size: .; J: TRBJ1-2; D: .; V: TRBV3-1/TRBV3-2
DNA: TGTGCCAGCAACTTAGACAGGGGCTATCGAGATACGCAGTATTTT; CDR3: CASNLDRGYRDTQYF; size: once; J: TRBJ2-3; D: TRBD1; V: TRBV6-5
DNA: TGTGCCAGCTCCGGGACTAGCGGGAAGACCCAGTACTTC; CDR3: CASSGTSGKTQYF; size: .; J: TRBJ2-5; D: TRBD2; V: TRBV2
DNA: TGTGCCAGCAGTAATGGGCTAGCGGGGGGGCTTCGCAATGAGCAGTTCTTC; CDR3: CASSNGLAGGLRNEQFF; size: .; J: TRBJ2-1; D: TRBD2; V: TRBV6-2/TRBV6-3
DNA: TGCAGCGTTGAATCCCCGGGAGGCTACGAGCAGTACTTC; CDR3: CSVESPGGYEQYF; size: .; J: TRBJ2-7; D: TRBD2; V: TRBV29-1
DNA: TGCGCCAGCAGCTTCGGGGGACTAAACACTGAAGCTTTCTTT; CDR3: CASSFGGLNTEAFF; size: .; J: TRBJ1-1; D: .; V: TRBV5-1
DNA: TGTGCCAGCAGTCCCGGGACACTCTATGAAAAACTGTTTTTT; CDR3: CASSPGTLYEKLFF; size: .; J: TRBJ1-4; D: .; V: TRBV25-1
DNA: TGCAGCGTTGGACAGGGTGACTATGGCTACACCTTC; CDR3: CSVGQGDYGYTF; size: .; J: TRBJ1-2; D: TRBD1; V: TRBV29-1
DNA: TGCGCCAGCAGCCTCCAGCGGGACAGGGGGCACAATGAGCGTTTCTTC; CDR3: CASSLQRDRGHNERFF; size: .; J: TRBJ2-1; D: TRBD1; V: TRBV4-3
DNA: TGTGCCTGGAGTTCTCAGATGAACACTGAAGCTTTCTTT; CDR3: CAWSSQMNTEAFF; size: .; J: TRBJ1-1; D: .; V: TRBV30
DNA: TGTGCCTGGAGAACAGGGGGCACCGGGGAGCTGTTTTTT; CDR3: CAWRTGGTGELFF; size: .; J: TRBJ2-2; D: TRBD1; V: TRBV30
DNA: TGTGCCAGCAGCGGAAGCGGGAGCAGCCAAGAGACCCAGTACTTC; CDR3: CASSGSGSSQETQYF; size: .; J: TRBJ2-5; D: TRBD2; V: TRBV9
DNA: TGTGCCACCGGACTAGCGGGAGGGTCACTCCAAGAGACCCAGTACTTC; CDR3: CATGLAGGSLQETQYF; size: .; J: TRBJ2-5; D: TRBD2; V: TRBV28
DNA: TGTGCCAGCTCACGAAACCGGGACAGATACAATGAGCAGTTCTTC; CDR3: CASSRNRDRYNEQFF; size: .; J: TRBJ2-1; D: TRBD1; V: TRBV18
DNA: TGCAGCGTTACGACAGGGGGCACCGGGGAGCTGTTTTTT; CDR3: CSVTTGGTGELFF; size: .; J: TRBJ2-2; D: TRBD1; V: TRBV29-1
DNA: TGCGCCAGCAGCTTGGACAGGGACGATCAGCCCCAGCATTTT; CDR3: CASSLDRDDQPQHF; size: .; J: TRBJ1-5; D: .; V: TRBV5-1
DNA: TGTGCCAGCTCACCATGGGTTAGCGGGAGGGCCGCAGATACGCAGTATTTT; CDR3: CASSPWVSGRAADTQYF; size: .; J: TRBJ2-3; D: TRBD2; V: TRBV18